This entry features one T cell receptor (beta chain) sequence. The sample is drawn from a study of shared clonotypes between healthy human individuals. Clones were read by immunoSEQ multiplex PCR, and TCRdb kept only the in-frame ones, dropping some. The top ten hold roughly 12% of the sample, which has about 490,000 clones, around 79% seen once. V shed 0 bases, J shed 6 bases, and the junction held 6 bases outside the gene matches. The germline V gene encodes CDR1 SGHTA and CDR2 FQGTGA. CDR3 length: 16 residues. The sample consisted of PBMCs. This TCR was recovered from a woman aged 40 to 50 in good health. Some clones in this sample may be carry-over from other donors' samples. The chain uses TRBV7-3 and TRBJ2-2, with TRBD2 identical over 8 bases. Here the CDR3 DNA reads TGTGCCAGCAGCTTAACGCCGGGAGGGCCTGCCGGGGAGCTGTTTTTT. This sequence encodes CASSLTPGGPAGELFF.